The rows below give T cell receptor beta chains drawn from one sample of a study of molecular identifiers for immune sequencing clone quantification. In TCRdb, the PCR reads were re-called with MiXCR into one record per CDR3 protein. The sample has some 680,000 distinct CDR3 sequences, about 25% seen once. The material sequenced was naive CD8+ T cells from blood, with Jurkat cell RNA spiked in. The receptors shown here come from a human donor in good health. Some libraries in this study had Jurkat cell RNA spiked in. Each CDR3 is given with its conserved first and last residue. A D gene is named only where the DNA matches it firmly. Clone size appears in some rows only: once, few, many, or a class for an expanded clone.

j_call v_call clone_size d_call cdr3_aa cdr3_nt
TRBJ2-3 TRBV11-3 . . CASSLDFLRSDTQYF TGTGCCAGCAGCTTAGATTTCCTGAGGTCAGATACGCAGTATTTT
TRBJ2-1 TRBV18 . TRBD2 CASSPSAGVSDEQFF TGTGCCAGCTCACCCTCAGCGGGGGTTTCGGATGAGCAGTTCTTC
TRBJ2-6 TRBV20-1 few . CSARQQGEVSGANVLTF TGCAGTGCTAGGCAGCAGGGTGAAGTTTCTGGGGCCAACGTCCTGACTTTC
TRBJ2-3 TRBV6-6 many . CASEGADTQYF TGTGCCAGCGAGGGGGCAGATACGCAGTATTTT
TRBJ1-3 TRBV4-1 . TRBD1 CASSPNRGTWNTIYF TGCGCCAGCAGCCCGAACAGGGGAACTTGGAACACCATATATTTT
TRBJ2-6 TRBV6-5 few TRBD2 CASSTRGAGANVLTF TGTGCCAGCAGTACACGGGGGGCTGGGGCCAACGTCCTGACTTTC
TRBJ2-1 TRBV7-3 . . CASSLEGSEQFF TGTGCCAGCAGCCTGGAAGGGTCTGAGCAGTTCTTC
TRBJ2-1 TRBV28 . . CASGLDDEQFF TGTGCCAGCGGGTTGGATGATGAGCAGTTCTTC
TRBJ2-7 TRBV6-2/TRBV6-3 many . CASSDAGRTHYEQYF TGTGCCAGCAGTGACGCCGGGCGGACCCACTACGAGCAGTACTTC
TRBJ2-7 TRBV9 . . CASCVGQVQYF TGTGCCAGCTGCGTAGGTCAGGTGCAGTACTTC